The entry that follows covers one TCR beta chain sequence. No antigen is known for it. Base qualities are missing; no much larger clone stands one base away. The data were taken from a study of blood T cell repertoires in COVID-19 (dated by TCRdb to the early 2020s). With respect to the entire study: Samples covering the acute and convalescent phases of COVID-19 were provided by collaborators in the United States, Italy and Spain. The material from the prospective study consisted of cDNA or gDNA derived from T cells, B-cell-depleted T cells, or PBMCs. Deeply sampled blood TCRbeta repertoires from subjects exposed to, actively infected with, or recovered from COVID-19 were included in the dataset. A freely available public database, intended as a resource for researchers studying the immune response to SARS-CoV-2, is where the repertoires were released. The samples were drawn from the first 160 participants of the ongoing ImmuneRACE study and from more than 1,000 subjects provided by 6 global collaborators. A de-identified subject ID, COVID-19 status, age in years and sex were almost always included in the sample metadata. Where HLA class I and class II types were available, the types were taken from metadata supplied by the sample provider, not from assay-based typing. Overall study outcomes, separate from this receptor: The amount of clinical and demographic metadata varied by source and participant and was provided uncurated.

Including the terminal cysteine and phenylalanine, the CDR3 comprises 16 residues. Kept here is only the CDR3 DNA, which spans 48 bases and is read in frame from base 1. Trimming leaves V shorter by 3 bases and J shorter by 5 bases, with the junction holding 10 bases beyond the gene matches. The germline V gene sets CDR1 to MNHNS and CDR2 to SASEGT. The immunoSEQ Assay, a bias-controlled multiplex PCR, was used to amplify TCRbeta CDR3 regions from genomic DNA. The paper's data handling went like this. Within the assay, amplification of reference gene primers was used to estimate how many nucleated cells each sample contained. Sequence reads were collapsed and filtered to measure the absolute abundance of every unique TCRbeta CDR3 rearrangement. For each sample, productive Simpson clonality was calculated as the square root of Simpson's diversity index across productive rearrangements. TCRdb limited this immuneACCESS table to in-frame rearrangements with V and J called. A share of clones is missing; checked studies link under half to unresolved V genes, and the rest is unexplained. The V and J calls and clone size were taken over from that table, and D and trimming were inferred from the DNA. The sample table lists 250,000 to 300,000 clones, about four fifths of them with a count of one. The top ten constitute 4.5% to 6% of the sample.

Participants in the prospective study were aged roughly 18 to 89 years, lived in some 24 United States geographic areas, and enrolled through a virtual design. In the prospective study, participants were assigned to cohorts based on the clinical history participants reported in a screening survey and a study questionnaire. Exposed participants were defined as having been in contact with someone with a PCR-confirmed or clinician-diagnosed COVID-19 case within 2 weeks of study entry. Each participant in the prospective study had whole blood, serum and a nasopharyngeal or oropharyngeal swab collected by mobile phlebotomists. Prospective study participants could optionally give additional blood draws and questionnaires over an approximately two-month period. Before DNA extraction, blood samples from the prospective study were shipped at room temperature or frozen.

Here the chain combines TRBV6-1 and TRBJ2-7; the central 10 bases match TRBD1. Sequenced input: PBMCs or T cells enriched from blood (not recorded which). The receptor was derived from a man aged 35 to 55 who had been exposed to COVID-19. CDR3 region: CASSDMTGTGDDEQYF. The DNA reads TGTGCCAGCAGTGACATGACCGGGACAGGGGACGACGAGCAGTACTTC.